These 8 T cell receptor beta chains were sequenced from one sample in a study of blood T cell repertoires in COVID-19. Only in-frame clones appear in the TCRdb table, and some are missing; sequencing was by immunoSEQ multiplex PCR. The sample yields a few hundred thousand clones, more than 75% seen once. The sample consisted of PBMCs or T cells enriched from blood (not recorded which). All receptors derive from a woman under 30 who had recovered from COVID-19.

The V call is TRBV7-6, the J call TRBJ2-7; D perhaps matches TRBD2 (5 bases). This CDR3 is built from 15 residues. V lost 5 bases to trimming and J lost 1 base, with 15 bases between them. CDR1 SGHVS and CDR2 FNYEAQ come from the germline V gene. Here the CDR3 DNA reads TGTGCCAGCAGCGCTTCGGGGAGAAAATCCTACGAGCAGTACTTC. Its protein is CASSASGRKSYEQYF.

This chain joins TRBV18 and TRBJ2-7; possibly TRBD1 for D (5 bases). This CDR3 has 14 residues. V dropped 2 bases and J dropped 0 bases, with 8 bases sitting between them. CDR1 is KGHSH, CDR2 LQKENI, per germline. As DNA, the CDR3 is TGTGCCAGCTCACCAGTAGGACACTCCTACGAGCAGTACTTC. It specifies CASSPVGHSYEQYF.

CDR3 in DNA: TGTGCCAGCAGCTTACTGGGACAGGGAGCGAATGGCTACACCTTC. Protein product: CASSLLGQGANGYTF. The chain links TRBV7-9 to TRBJ1-2, with 9 nucleotides matching TRBD1. CDR1 is SEHNR, CDR2 FQNEAQ, per germline (reference sequence). With V trimmed by 2 bases and J by 6 bases, 7 bases remained unmatched. The CDR3 length is 15 residues.

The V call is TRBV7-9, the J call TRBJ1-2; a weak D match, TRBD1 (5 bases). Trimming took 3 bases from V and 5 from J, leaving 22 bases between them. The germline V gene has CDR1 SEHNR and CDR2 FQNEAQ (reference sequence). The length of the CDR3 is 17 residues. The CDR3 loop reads CASSLAPGGAVEYGYTF. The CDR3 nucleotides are TGTGCCAGCAGCTTGGCCCCAGGTGGGGCCGTAGAATATGGCTACACCTTC.

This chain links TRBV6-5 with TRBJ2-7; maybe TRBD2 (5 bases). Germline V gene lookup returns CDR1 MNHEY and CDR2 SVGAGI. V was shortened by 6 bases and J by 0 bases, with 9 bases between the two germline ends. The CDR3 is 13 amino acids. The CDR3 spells CASRTGNSYEQYF. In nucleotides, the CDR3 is TGTGCCAGCAGGACGGGGAACTCCTACGAGCAGTACTTC.

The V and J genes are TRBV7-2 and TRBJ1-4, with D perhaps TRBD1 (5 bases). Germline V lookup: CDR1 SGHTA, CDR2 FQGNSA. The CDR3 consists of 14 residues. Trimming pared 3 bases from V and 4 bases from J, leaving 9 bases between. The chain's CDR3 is CASSFPGGNEKLFF. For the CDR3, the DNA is TGTGCCAGCAGCTTCCCGGGGGGTAATGAAAAACTGTTTTTT.

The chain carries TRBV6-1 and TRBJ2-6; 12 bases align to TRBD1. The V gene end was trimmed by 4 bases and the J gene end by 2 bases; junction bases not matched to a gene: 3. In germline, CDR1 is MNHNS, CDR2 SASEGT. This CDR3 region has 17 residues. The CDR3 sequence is CASSAGTGGTGANVLTF. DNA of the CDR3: TGTGCCAGCAGTGCCGGGACAGGGGGCACTGGGGCCAACGTCCTGACTTTC.

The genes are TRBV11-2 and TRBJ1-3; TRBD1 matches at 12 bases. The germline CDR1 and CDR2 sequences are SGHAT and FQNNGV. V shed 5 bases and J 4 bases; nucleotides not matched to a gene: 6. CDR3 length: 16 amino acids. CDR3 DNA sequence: TGTGCCAGCAGCCCACGGGACAGGGGGCCCGGAAACACCATATATTTT. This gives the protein CASSPRDRGPGNTIYF.